This T cell receptor beta chain is from a study of blood T cell repertoires in COVID-19. CDR3 length: 14 residues. CDR1 is SEHNR and CDR2 is FQNEAQ in the germline V gene (reference sequence). Trimming pared 2 bases from V and 1 base from J, leaving 6 bases between. Assay: immunoSEQ multiplex PCR; the TCRdb copy retains only in-frame clones and omits some. The profile shows 250,000 or so clones, around 83% of them singletons. Details on this clone: Distinct nucleotide sequences in the sample also encode this CDR3.

Material for sequencing was peripheral blood. V is TRBV7-9 and J is TRBJ1-5; D call uncertain. This receptor was identified in a young woman with acute or convalescent COVID-19. In DNA form, the CDR3 reads TGTGCCAGCAGCTTAACCGGGAGCAATCAGCCCCAGCATTTT. Protein product: CASSLTGSNQPQHF.